One and the same sample provided the 24 T cell receptor beta chains below, sequenced in a study of CD8 T cells in Susac syndrome. The authors reverse transcribed roughly 0.5 to 1 ug RNA with random hexamers. Via MiXCR, TCRdb re-called the immunoSEQ multiplex PCR reads, giving one row per CDR3 protein. Of around 170,000 distinct CDR3 sequences listed, roughly nine tenths are singletons. Sequenced: CD4+ T cells from PBMCs. These receptors were obtained from a human donor in good health.

The chain combines TRBV29-1 with TRBJ2-5, with 8 bases lining up with TRBD2. This CDR3 contains 14 residues. Germline CDR1 is SQVTM and CDR2 is ANQGSEA. Trimming removed 7 bases from V and 5 bases from J; junction bases left unmatched: 12. CDR3 loop: CSARPTGGVETQYF. The CDR3 nucleotides are TGCAGCGCTCGCCCCACGGGGGGGGTGGAGACCCAGTACTTC. Together with reference TRBV29-1 and TRBJ2-5, the CDR3 gives the full variable domain: SAVISQKPSRDICQRGTSLTIQCQVDSQVTMMFWYRQQPGQSLTLIATANQGSEATYESGFVIDKFPISRPNLTFSTLTVSNMSPEDSSIYLCSARPTGGVETQYFGPGTRLLVL.

The chain joins TRBV6-2 or TRBV6-3 to TRBJ2-4; D call uncertain. Trimming took off 7 bases at V and 0 bases at J, with 7 bases between the two ends. The CDR3 length is 13 residues. Germline V gene sequence: CDR1 MNHEY, CDR2 SVGEGT. In DNA, the CDR3 is TGTGCCAGCAAAGAACTAGCCAAAAACATTCAGTACTTC. Encoded protein: CASKELAKNIQYF.

This chain connects TRBV19 to TRBJ1-2, with 7 positions matching TRBD1. The germline CDR1 and CDR2 sequences are LNHDA and SQIVND (reference sequence). The V gene end was trimmed by 6 bases and the J gene end by 3 bases; junction bases not matched to a gene: 7. There are 14 residues in the CDR3. The CDR3 nucleotides read TGTGCCAGTAGACGACAGGGCAATGACTATGGCTACACCTTC. This codes for CASRRQGNDYGYTF.

The rearrangement uses TRBV3-1 and TRBJ2-1, with 15 bases identical to TRBD2. The CDR3 sequence is 15 residues long. Per the germline V gene, CDR1 is LGHDT and CDR2 is YNNKEL (reference sequence). The junction had 5 bases not matched to a gene; V was cut back by 4 bases and J by 10 bases. The CDR3, as DNA: TGTGCCAGCAGCCTGGCCGGGACTAGCGGGGGGGAGCAGTTCTTC. It codes for CASSLAGTSGGEQFF.

This chain joins TRBV5-1 and TRBJ2-2; 7 nucleotides match TRBD2. Germline values: CDR1 SGHRS, CDR2 YFSETQ. The V gene end was trimmed by 8 bases and the J gene end by 6 bases; junction bases not matched to a gene: 10. The CDR3 contains 14 residues. CDR3 in amino acids: CASTPGRAAGELFF. The CDR3 DNA sequence: TGCGCCAGTACTCCGGGGAGGGCCGCCGGGGAGCTGTTTTTT.

The chain couples TRBV11-2 to TRBJ1-1, with D maybe TRBD1 (6 bases). CDR1 is SGHAT, CDR2 FQNNGV, per germline. CDR3 length: 13 residues. V lost 2 bases, J lost 5 bases, and 9 bases lay in between. CDR3 in DNA: TGTGCCAGCAGCTTATTTCAGGGGACTGAAGCTTTCTTT. This gives the protein CASSLFQGTEAFF.

CDR3 sequence reads: CASSYRGQGALGKGGYTF. The CDR3 bases are TGTGCCAGCAGTTACCGAGGACAGGGGGCACTCGGAAAAGGGGGCTACACCTTC. The chain employs TRBV6-5 and TRBJ1-2, with TRBD1 identical over 11 bases. The CDR3 has 18 amino acids. CDR1 is MNHEY, CDR2 SVGAGI, per germline. J was trimmed by 8 bases and V by 2 bases; bases with no gene match: 16.

The chain uses TRBV2 and TRBJ1-3; possibly TRBD1 for D (6 bases). CDR3 length: 16 amino acids. Germline V CDR1 and CDR2: SNHLY, FYNNEI. With 4 bases removed from V and 0 bases from J, the gap between germline ends came to 13 bases. The DNA of the CDR3 is TGTGCCAGCAGTGGGGGGACACATCGCTCTGGAAACACCATATATTTT. As protein: CASSGGTHRSGNTIYF.

This chain joins TRBV6-5 and TRBJ2-7; D could derive from TRBD1 or TRBD2 (5 bases each). Per germline, CDR1 MNHEY and CDR2 SVGAGI. The CDR3 consists of 15 residues. V lost 5 bases to trimming and J lost 2 bases, with 16 bases between them. The CDR3 spells CASSRQRGRTYEQYF. CDR3 in DNA: TGTGCCAGCAGTCGCCAACGGGGCAGGACCTACGAGCAGTACTTC.

Only one count was recorded for this clonotype. The rearrangement uses TRBV6-2 or TRBV6-3 and TRBJ2-7, with 15 positions matching TRBD2. Unmatched junction bases numbered 12, after V lost 10 bases and J lost 5 bases. Germline lookup yields CDR1 MNHEY and CDR2 SVGEGT. CDR3 size: 16 residues. CDR3 protein: CATPGLAGGIGNEQYF. In nucleotides, the CDR3 is TGTGCCACCCCGGGACTAGCGGGAGGCATCGGGAACGAGCAGTACTTC.

The rearrangement uses TRBV29-1 and TRBJ1-1; D is unclear. CDR1 and CDR2 from the germline V gene are SQVTM and ANQGSEA. This CDR3 comprises 10 residues. V lost 7 bases and J lost 9, with 12 bases in between. CDR3 in amino acids: CSDGSSKAFF. The CDR3 DNA sequence: TGCAGCGACGGGTCCTCGAAAGCTTTCTTT.

The chain recombines TRBV10-3 with TRBJ2-7, with TRBD1 matching 7 bases. There are 14 residues in the CDR3. The V and J ends lost 6 bases and 3 bases, in that order; junction bases with no gene match: 8. Per the germline V gene, CDR1 is ENHRY and CDR2 is SYGVKD. For the CDR3, the DNA is TGTGCCATCAGCCCGGGACAGAAAAACTACGAGCAGTACTTC. Protein product: CAISPGQKNYEQYF.

This chain joins TRBV9 and TRBJ2-2, with TRBD2 identical over 16 bases. Germline V gene data show CDR1 as SGDLS and CDR2 as YYNGEE. There are 16 residues in the CDR3. J was trimmed by 6 bases and V by 3 bases; bases with no gene match: 2. CDR3 coding DNA: TGTGCCAGCAGCGCGGGACTAGCGGGAGGGCCCGGGGAGCTGTTTTTT. Translation: CASSAGLAGGPGELFF.

The chain recombines TRBV20-1 with TRBJ2-7; 7 bases agree with TRBD1. CDR1 and CDR2 from the germline V gene are DFQATT and SNEGSKA (reference sequence). The CDR3 loop spans 17 amino acids. Trimming took 5 bases from V and 0 from J; bases not matched to a gene: 16. CDR3 nucleotides: TGCAGTGCTCCGTCCCGGGACAGAAGAACCTACTCCTACGAGCAGTACTTC. Translating gives CSAPSRDRRTYSYEQYF.

This clonotype was seen just once. The chain couples TRBV6-1 to TRBJ2-3; weak D call: TRBD2 (5 bases). The CDR3 runs to 16 residues. CDR1 and CDR2 from the germline V gene are MNHNS and SASEGT. V was pared by 2 bases and J by 2 bases, with 14 bases between. CDR3 residues: CASSERETAPTDTQYF. In DNA, the CDR3 is TGTGCCAGCAGTGAAAGGGAGACGGCTCCCACAGATACGCAGTATTTT.

The chain is built from TRBV18 and TRBJ1-5; no clear D. This CDR3 has 13 residues. Trimming took off 6 bases at V and 5 bases at J, with 11 bases between the two ends. Germline-derived CDR1 and CDR2 are KGHSH and LQKENI. CDR3 sequence reads: CASSQGRDQPQHF. The DNA for the CDR3 is TGTGCCAGCTCCCAAGGACGAGATCAGCCCCAGCATTTT.

CDR3 sequence (DNA): TGTGCCAGCAGCTCACCCTTTCCGGATTACCTGAACACTGAAGCTTTCTTT. Protein sequence: CASSSPFPDYLNTEAFF. V gene TRBV7-2 combines with J gene TRBJ1-1; D unclear. Germline values: CDR1 SGHTA, CDR2 FQGNSA. The germline V and J ends were trimmed by 4 bases and 0 bases, with 18 bases remaining between them. This CDR3 contains 17 residues. Drawing the rest from reference TRBV7-2 and TRBJ1-1, the complete variable domain is GAGVSQSPSNKVTEKGKDVELRCDPISGHTALYWYRQSLGQGLEFLIYFQGNSAPDKSGLPSDRFSAERTGGSVSTLTIQRTQQEDSAVYLCASSSPFPDYLNTEAFFGQGTRLTVV.

The V and J genes are TRBV28 and TRBJ2-7; 14 positions agree with TRBD2. This CDR3 has 17 amino acids. V lost 1 base and J lost 3; bases outside the gene matches: 5. Germline V gene lookup returns CDR1 MDHEN and CDR2 SYDVKM. In DNA form, the CDR3 reads TGTGCCAGCAGTTTATACCCCGGGACTAGCGGGAGCTACGAGCAGTACTTC. It codes for CASSLYPGTSGSYEQYF. Full variable domain (rest looked up from reference TRBV28 and TRBJ2-7): DVKVTQSSRYLVKRTGEKVFLECVQDMDHENMFWYRQDPGLGLRLIYFSYDVKMKEKGDIPEGYSVSREKKERFSLILESASTNQTSMYLCASSLYPGTSGSYEQYFGPGTRLTVT.

V gene TRBV2 combines with J gene TRBJ2-3; 14 nucleotides align to TRBD2. V was pared by 6 bases and J by 0 bases, with 11 bases of the junction left unmatched. Germline CDR1 is SNHLY and CDR2 is FYNNEI. This CDR3 is 19 amino acids long. CDR3 sequence (DNA): TGTGCCAGCAGGGCGTCTGGGACTAGCGGGGGAGCTAGCACAGATACGCAGTATTTT. It yields the protein CASRASGTSGGASTDTQYF. The full variable domain, its missing parts supplied by reference TRBV2 and TRBJ2-3, is EPEVTQTPSHQVTQMGQEVILRCVPISNHLYFYWYRQILGQKVEFLVSFYNNEISEKSEIFDDQFSVERPDGSNFTLKIRSTKLEDSAMYFCASRASGTSGGASTDTQYFGPGTRLTVL.

The CDR3 here is CASSEHDYLQGYSEQYF. The CDR3 DNA sequence: TGTGCCAGCAGTGAACATGACTACCTACAGGGGTATTCCGAGCAGTACTTC. The genes are TRBV25-1 and TRBJ2-7; 7 bases map to TRBD1. V was clipped by 2 bases and J by 6 bases; unmatched bases: 16. Germline lookup yields CDR1 MGHDK and CDR2 SYGVNS. The CDR3 has 17 residues.

The chain links TRBV6-4 to TRBJ2-3; 8 nucleotides align to TRBD1. Trimming at V came to 8 bases and at J to 3 bases, leaving 10 bases not matched to a gene. The germline gives CDR1 MRHNA, CDR2 SNTAGT. CDR3 length equals 15 residues. CDR3 bases: TGTGCCAGCGCTGATACAGGGGGTGGTACAGATACGCAGTATTTT. Translation: CASADTGGGTDTQYF.

A single count supports this clonotype. The V gene is TRBV6-2 or TRBV6-3, the J gene TRBJ1-5; TRBD1 aligns across 8 bases. The germline CDR1 and CDR2 sequences are MNHEY and SVGEGT. The CDR3 totals 18 residues. The J segment lost 1 base and the V segment lost 5 bases, leaving 13 bases of the junction unmatched. CDR3 coding DNA: TGTGCCAGCAGTCCCCTTCGACAGGGGAGAGGAAGCAATCAGCCCCAGCATTTT. Amino acid sequence: CASSPLRQGRGSNQPQHF.

The V gene is TRBV11-3, the J gene TRBJ2-7; TRBD1 is a possible D gene (6 bases). V lost 5 bases to trimming and J lost 0 bases, with 11 bases between them. Germline-derived CDR1 and CDR2 are SGHNT and YENEEA. This CDR3 contains 14 residues. The CDR3 DNA follows: TGTGCCAGCAGCCCTGGACAGTACTCCTACGAGCAGTACTTC. Translated: CASSPGQYSYEQYF.

This chain joins TRBV9 and TRBJ2-5; 8 nucleotides align to TRBD1. The CDR3 runs 14 residues. The V and J ends lost 4 bases and 5 bases, in that order; junction bases with no gene match: 7. Looked up from germline, CDR1 is SGDLS and CDR2 is YYNGEE. CDR3 in DNA: TGTGCCAGCAGCAGATCGACAGGGGTTGAGACCCAGTACTTC. Translation: CASSRSTGVETQYF.